These T cell receptor beta chains were read from a single sample in a study of shared clonotypes between healthy human individuals. Produced via immunoSEQ multiplex PCR; TCRdb's table is partial and in-frame only. The table includes millions of clones, about 92% detected once. What was sequenced was naive CD8+ T cells from PBMCs. Receptors originate from a man aged 18 to 30 in good health. Some clones in this sample may be carry-over from other donors' samples. Both conserved end residues are part of each CDR3. Each record gives: D gene, V gene, J gene, CDR3 DNA, CDR3 protein. A D gene is named only where the DNA matches it firmly.

TRBD1	TRBV4-1	TRBJ2-7	TGCGCCAGCAGCCAAGATATGGGGACAGGGGGCTTTGAGCAGTACTTC	CASSQDMGTGGFEQYF
TRBD1	TRBV10-1	TRBJ1-4	TGCGCCAGCAGTGAAGGGCCCAACAGGGGCGAAGAAAAACTGTTTTTT	CASSEGPNRGEEKLFF
TRBD2	TRBV6-1	TRBJ2-7	TGTGCCAGCAGTGAAGCGCTTCCACCTAGCGGGCTGTACGAGCAGTACTTC	CASSEALPPSGLYEQYF
NA	TRBV10-3	TRBJ2-7	TGTGCCATCAGTGAGGATCCCCGCCCCTACCCTGGGGAGCAGTACTTC	CAISEDPRPYPGEQYF
NA	TRBV25-1	TRBJ2-3	TGTGCCAGCAGTGAAAGAGGAGGTGATACGCAGTATTTT	CASSERGGDTQYF
NA	TRBV7-6	TRBJ2-5	TGTGCCAGCAGCCACGCGGGGCAGAGAGAGACCCAGTACTTC	CASSHAGQRETQYF
TRBD2	TRBV27	TRBJ2-7	TGTGCCAGCAGTGGTCGGACTAGCGGCCCCCACGAGCAGTACTTC	CASSGRTSGPHEQYF
NA	TRBV18	TRBJ2-5	TGTGCCAGCTCACCCCGTCGGTCACCTGGGGAGACCCAGTACTTC	CASSPRRSPGETQYF
NA	TRBV7-2	TRBJ2-1	TGTGCCAGCAGCTTAGCTGGTAGCGTCGTCGCCAATGAGCAGTTCTTC	CASSLAGSVVANEQFF
TRBD1	TRBV7-2	TRBJ2-7	TGTGCCAGCAGCCAACGGACAGGGGTACACGAGCAGTACTTC	CASSQRTGVHEQYF
NA	TRBV7-2	TRBJ1-4	TGTGCCAGCAGCTTAGAAAGGGGGGTCGCTAATGAAAAACTGTTTTTT	CASSLERGVANEKLFF
TRBD2	TRBV11-2	TRBJ2-7	TGTGCCAGCAGCTTATTTAGACTAGCGGGAGGAAGCGAGCAGTACTTC	CASSLFRLAGGSEQYF
NA	TRBV15	TRBJ1-5	TGTGCCACCAGCAATTCGCCAAATCAGCCCCAGCATTTT	CATSNSPNQPQHF
TRBD1	TRBV4-2	TRBJ1-5	TGTGCCAGCAGCCAAGCCGGGACAGGGAATCAGCCCCAGCATTTT	CASSQAGTGNQPQHF
NA	TRBV7-8	TRBJ1-1	TGTGCCAGCAGCCAAGATGACAGGTTGAACACTGAAGCTTTCTTT	CASSQDDRLNTEAFF
NA	TRBV9	TRBJ2-1	TGTGCCAGCAGCGTCCCGAGGGGTGAGCAGTTCTTC	CASSVPRGEQFF
NA	TRBV7-8	TRBJ2-7	TGTGCCAGCAGCCCAGAGCTAGGGGGGACCTACGAGCAGTACTTC	CASSPELGGTYEQYF
TRBD2	TRBV6-5	TRBJ2-3	TGTGCCAGCAGTGGAGGACTAGCGCCTACAGATACGCAGTATTTT	CASSGGLAPTDTQYF